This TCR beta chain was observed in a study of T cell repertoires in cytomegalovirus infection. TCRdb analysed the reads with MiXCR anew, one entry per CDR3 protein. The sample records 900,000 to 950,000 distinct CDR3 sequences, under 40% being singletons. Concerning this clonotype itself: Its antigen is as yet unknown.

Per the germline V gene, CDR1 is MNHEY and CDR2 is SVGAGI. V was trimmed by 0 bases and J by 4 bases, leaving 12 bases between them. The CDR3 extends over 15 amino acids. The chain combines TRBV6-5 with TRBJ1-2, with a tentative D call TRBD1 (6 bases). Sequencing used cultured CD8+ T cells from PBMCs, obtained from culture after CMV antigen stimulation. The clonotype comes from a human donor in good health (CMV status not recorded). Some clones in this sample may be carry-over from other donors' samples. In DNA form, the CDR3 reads TGTGCCAGCAGTTACTCTCCAGGGGCAACCTATGGCTACACCTTC. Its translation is CASSYSPGATYGYTF.